The clone carrying this TCR beta chain was counted once. The antigen is undetermined. The sample comes from a study of immune evolution from preneoplasia to lung adenocarcinoma. Study results and limitations: Normal lung had the highest top T cell clone frequencies.

Two lung cancer pathologists independently confirmed each histologic diagnosis. CDR1 and CDR2 (germline): MNHEY, SVGAGI. V was trimmed by 6 bases and J by 4 bases, leaving 16 bases between them. There are 14 residues in the CDR3. The assay was immunoSEQ multiplex PCR, and TCRdb's table has in-frame clones only and misses some. Of 6,000 to 8,000 clones listed, approximately 80% are singletons. The gene calls are TRBV6-5 and TRBJ2-7; D is perhaps TRBD2 (7 bases). The TCR was taken from a person aged 50-75 years with lung adenocarcinoma. Sequenced: FFPE minimally invasive lung adenocarcinoma tissue. The CDR3 spells CASSLAGAEYEQYF. CDR3 sequence (DNA): TGTGCCAGCAGCTTGGCGGGGGCCGAATACGAGCAGTACTTC.